Each of the 2 T cell receptor beta chains below was sequenced from the same sample in a study of OX40 agonist ivuxolimab in advanced cancers. TCRdb keeps only in-frame clones here, not all; method: immunoSEQ multiplex PCR. This sample carries 99,000 or so clones, 91% of them seen once, and the ten largest clones take around 0.3%. Sample: CD4+ or CD8+ T cells sorted from blood, taken in a trial of the OX40 agonist ivuxolimab. These receptor sequences come from an adult with an advanced solid tumor such as melanoma, head and neck, liver or kidney cancer.

The chain recombines TRBV28 with TRBJ2-2, with D possibly TRBD2 on 6 matching bases. This CDR3 region has 14 residues. Per germline, CDR1 MDHEN and CDR2 SYDVKM. V shed 5 bases and J shed 2 bases, with 9 bases lying between them. This CDR3 reads CASSKGLNTGELFF. CDR3 bases: TGTGCCAGCAGTAAGGGACTTAACACCGGGGAGCTGTTTTTT.

This clone appeared once. V usage is TRBV10-3 and J usage is TRBJ1-3; D may be TRBD1 (5 bases). Trimming left V 9 bases short and J 0 bases short, with 15 bases between. Germline V lookup: CDR1 ENHRY, CDR2 SYGVKD. CDR3 length: 15 amino acids. The CDR3 loop reads CAIGTGLSSGNTIYF. The CDR3 bases are TGTGCCATTGGAACGGGACTGAGCTCTGGAAACACCATATATTTT.